Listed below are T cell receptor beta chains from one sample, sequenced in a study of shared clonotypes between healthy human individuals. Assay used: immunoSEQ multiplex PCR; TCRdb lists only in-frame clones, some missing. The profile shows approximately 940,000 clones, about 80% of them singletons. Sequencing was carried out using memory CD4+ T cells sorted from blood. These receptors originate from a man in his late teens or twenties in good health. Both conserved end residues are part of each CDR3. Each record gives: J gene, clone size, D gene, V gene, CDR3 DNA, CDR3 protein. A D gene is named only where the DNA matches it firmly. Clone size, where shown, is once, few, many, or a class for clones that have expanded.

>TRBJ2-5|.|.|TRBV11-2
TGTGCCAGCAGCGTCGGGAGTCCAGCGGAGACCCAGTACTTC
CASSVGSPAETQYF
>TRBJ1-4|once|.|TRBV19
TGTGCCAGTAGCCGGGTCGGACCGGGAAGGGAGGAAAAACTGTTTTTT
CASSRVGPGREEKLFF
>TRBJ1-2|once|.|TRBV6-6
TGTGCCAGCAGTTACTCGGGGGAGGGTAACTATGGCTACACCTTC
CASSYSGEGNYGYTF
>TRBJ2-7|.|TRBD2|TRBV19
TGTGCCAGTAGTAAGACTAGCGGGGGACCCTACGAGCAGTACTTC
CASSKTSGGPYEQYF
>TRBJ2-3|.|TRBD2|TRBV7-8
TGTGCCAGCAGCTTAGTTGGGGCTAGCGGGAGACTCTATACGCAGTATTTT
CASSLVGASGRLYTQYF
>TRBJ2-2|.|TRBD2|TRBV7-3
TGTGCCAGCAGCTTAAATAGCGGGGGGAACACCGGGGAGCTGTTTTTT
CASSLNSGGNTGELFF
>TRBJ2-2|many|.|TRBV7-2
TGTGCCAGCAGCTTATCTGTTGGGTCACTCGGGGAGCTGTTTTTT
CASSLSVGSLGELFF
>TRBJ1-1|.|.|TRBV29-1
TGCAGCGTTGGACGGGTAACTGAAGCTTTCTTT
CSVGRVTEAFF
>TRBJ2-3|.|.|TRBV29-1
TGCAGCGTTGCAGAGGGCCAAGATACGCAGTATTTT
CSVAEGQDTQYF
>TRBJ1-6|once|.|TRBV30
TGTGCCTGGAGTCTATACGTTAATTCACCCCTCCACTTT
CAWSLYVNSPLHF
>TRBJ2-7|.|TRBD1|TRBV4-1
TGCGCCAGCAGCCCACGGACAGGGAGCTACGAGCAGTACTTC
CASSPRTGSYEQYF
>TRBJ2-7|.|.|TRBV19
TGTGCCAGTAGTAGTCGTTGGGACCCGCCTTACGAGCAGTACTTC
CASSSRWDPPYEQYF
>TRBJ2-1|.|.|TRBV7-9
TGTGCCAGCAGCTTGGATACTGGCGTTCCTGAGCAGTTCTTC
CASSLDTGVPEQFF
>TRBJ1-6|.|TRBD1|TRBV28
TGTGCCAGCAGTGGCCGTCGGACAGGGTTTAATTCACCCCTCCACTTT
CASSGRRTGFNSPLHF
>TRBJ2-3|.|.|TRBV2
TGTGCCAGCAGTTGGGGGACTAGCACAGATACGCAGTATTTT
CASSWGTSTDTQYF
>TRBJ2-2|.|.|TRBV4-3
TGCGCCAGCAGCCACCGGGACTCCACCGGGGAGCTGTTTTTT
CASSHRDSTGELFF
>TRBJ1-1|.|.|TRBV28
TGTGCCAGCAGTTTTGGCGTCAGGAACACTGAAGCTTTCTTT
CASSFGVRNTEAFF
>TRBJ2-7|few|TRBD1|TRBV14
TGTGCCAGCAGCCGAGGACAGGGACTCGAGCAGTACTTC
CASSRGQGLEQYF
>TRBJ2-7|many|.|TRBV6-1
TGTGCCAGCAGGGCCCCTTCCTACGAGCAGTACTTC
CASRAPSYEQYF
>TRBJ1-5|.|.|TRBV28
TGTGCCAGCAGTTTGGCAGGGTTCGGCAATCAGCCCCAGCATTTT
CASSLAGFGNQPQHF
>TRBJ2-3|once|TRBD2|TRBV5-8
TGTGCCAGCAGCTTGGTCTTAGCGGGGGGGCTTGATACGCAGTATTTT
CASSLVLAGGLDTQYF
>TRBJ1-1|.|.|TRBV18
TGTGCCAGCTCACCGGGGGGACGGGACACTGAAGCTTTCTTT
CASSPGGRDTEAFF
>TRBJ1-3|few|.|TRBV11-3
TGTGCCAGCAGCCCAGGGGACGTCTCTGGAAACACCATATATTTT
CASSPGDVSGNTIYF
>TRBJ2-5|.|TRBD1|TRBV6-5
TGTGCCAGCAGCAGACAGCCGGGACAGGGATGGGAGCAGTACTTC
CASSRQPGQGWEQYF
>TRBJ2-3|.|.|TRBV4-2
TGTGCCAGCAGGCCGATCGGGCTTAGTGGGGGCACAGATACGCAGTATTTT
CASRPIGLSGGTDTQYF
>TRBJ2-3|.|TRBD2|TRBV6-1
TGTGCCAGCAGTGAAGGTTTGGCTAGCGGGGAGTATTTT
CASSEGLASGEYF